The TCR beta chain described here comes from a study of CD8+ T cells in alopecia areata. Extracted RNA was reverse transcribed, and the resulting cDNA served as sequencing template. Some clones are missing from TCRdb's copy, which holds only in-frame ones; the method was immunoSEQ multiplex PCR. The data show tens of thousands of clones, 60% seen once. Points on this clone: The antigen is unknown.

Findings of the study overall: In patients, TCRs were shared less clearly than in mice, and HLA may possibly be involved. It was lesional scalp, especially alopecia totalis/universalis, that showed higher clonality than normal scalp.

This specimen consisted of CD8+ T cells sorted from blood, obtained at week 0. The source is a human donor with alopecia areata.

The CDR3 region is CASSQESRRYLTDTQYF. The DNA for the CDR3 is TGCGCCAGCAGCCAAGAGTCTAGGCGGTACCTCACAGATACGCAGTATTTT. The chain uses TRBV4-3 and TRBJ2-3; no firm D call. Germline V gene data show CDR1 as LGHNA and CDR2 as YSLEER. V lost 0 bases and J 2 bases, leaving 15 bases between the germline ends. The CDR3 is made up of 17 amino acids.